This passage covers 25 T cell receptor beta chains from one sample sequenced in a study of patients with pleural tuberculosis. TCRdb used MiXCR to reprocess the reads, holding one entry per CDR3 protein. Seen here are 25,000 to 30,000 distinct CDR3 sequences, 15% to 20% observed once, and the top ten hold roughly 3.4%. Source material: peripheral blood. These receptors all come from a human donor with pleural tuberculosis.

This clonotype has at least ten counts. The V and J genes are TRBV28 and TRBJ1-4; no firm D call. The CDR3 has 14 residues. V was cut by 2 bases and J by 3 bases, with 7 bases left in between. Germline V gene lookup returns CDR1 MDHEN and CDR2 SYDVKM. The CDR3 region has the DNA TGTGCCAGCAGTTTAGTGGGATCTAATGAAAAACTGTTTTTT. The encoded protein is CASSLVGSNEKLFF.

A few counts support this clonotype. The gene calls are TRBV11-3 and TRBJ2-7, with a tentative D call TRBD1 (6 bases). CDR1 and CDR2 (germline): SGHNT, YENEEA. V was pared by 6 bases and J by 2 bases, with 11 bases between. The CDR3 is 13 amino acids. DNA for the CDR3: TGTGCCAGCAGTGCCGGGACAACCTACGAGCAGTACTTC. This codes for CASSAGTTYEQYF.

This clonotype was seen repeatedly, ten times or more. The rearrangement links TRBV5-1 to TRBJ2-7; 10 bases line up with TRBD2. Trimming at V came to 5 bases and at J to 5 bases, leaving 7 bases not matched to a gene. Germline CDR1 SGHRS, CDR2 YFSETQ. The CDR3 covers 14 residues. The CDR3 nucleotides are TGCGCCAGCAGACGGGCTAGCGGGAGCCACGAGCAGTACTTC. This encodes CASRRASGSHEQYF. The variable domain in full, with the rest retrieved from reference TRBV5-1 and TRBJ2-7, is KAGVTQTPRYLIKTRGQQVTLSCSPISGHRSVSWYQQTPGQGLQFLFEYFSETQRNKGNFPGRFSGRQFSNSRSEMNVSTLELGDSALYLCASRRASGSHEQYFGPGTRLTVT.

This clonotype showed up just once. An end of the junction does not agree with germline; a read error may underlie this. V gene TRBV7-2 combines with J gene TRBJ1-5; perhaps TRBD1 as D (6 bases). Germline assignment: CDR1 SGHTA and CDR2 FQGNSA. The CDR3 extends over 15 amino acids. The CDR3 DNA is TGTGCCAGCAGCTTATTACAGGGAGGTAATCAGCCCCAGGATTTT. Amino acids: CASSLLQGGNQPQDF.

The chain couples TRBV28 to TRBJ2-7; D might be TRBD2 (5 bases). The CDR3 covers 14 residues. In germline, CDR1 is MDHEN, CDR2 SYDVKM. Trimming left V 2 bases short and J 9 bases short, with 17 bases between. The CDR3 loop reads CASSLGGPNYTQYF. CDR3 coding DNA: TGTGCCAGCAGTTTAGGCGGGCCAAACTACACGCAGTACTTC. Filled out from reference TRBV28 and TRBJ2-7, the complete variable domain reads DVKVTQSSRYLVKRTGEKVFLECVQDMDHENMFWYRQDPGLGLRLIYFSYDVKMKEKGDIPEGYSVSREKKERFSLILESASTNQTSMYLCASSLGGPNYTQYFGPGTRLTVT.

In its sample, this clonotype is medium-sized. The DNA is left out, because the CDR3 cannot be placed on it with certainty; the CDR3 is given as TCRdb lists it. J is TRBJ1-6 and V is TRBV27. CDR1 and CDR2 from the germline V gene are MNHEY and SMNVEV (reference sequence). The CDR3 spans 11 residues, counting both ends. The CDR3 region is CASSSSTGLHF.

This sequence joins TRBV25-1 and TRBJ2-1; 8 bases match TRBD2. The CDR3 sequence is 17 residues long. Per germline, CDR1 MGHDK and CDR2 SYGVNS. J lost 1 base, V lost 7 bases, and 12 bases had no gene match. CDR3 DNA sequence: TGTGCCAGCAATTCCCAACGGGAGGGAAAATCCTACAATGAGCAGTTCTTC. Translating gives CASNSQREGKSYNEQFF.

This clonotype was detected ten times or more. V usage is TRBV18 and J usage is TRBJ2-7, with a weak D call TRBD2 (6 bases). This CDR3 has 13 residues. CDR1 is KGHSH, CDR2 LQKENI, per germline. V lost 3 bases to trimming and J lost 6 bases, with 12 bases between them. CDR3 in DNA: TGTGCCAGCTCACCGGGACCCGGGGGCGAGCAGTACTTC. As protein: CASSPGPGGEQYF. The entire variable domain, with the rest obtained from reference TRBV18 and TRBJ2-7, is as follows: NAGVMQNPRHLVRRRGQEARLRCSPMKGHSHVYWYRQLPEEGLKFMVYLQKENIIDESGMPKERFSAEFPKEGPSILRIQQVVRGDSAAYFCASSPGPGGEQYFGPGTRLTVT.

Of note for this clonotype: This could be a read error, since a much larger clone is one nucleotide away. V usage is TRBV7-2 and J usage is TRBJ1-2, with TRBD1 identical over 7 bases. This CDR3 has 13 residues. Germline CDR1 SGHTA, CDR2 FQGNSA. This CDR3 reads CASNLGGTAGYTF. In nucleotides, the CDR3 is TGTGCCAGCAACTTAGGTGGGACAGCCGGCTACACCTTC.

This clonotype was seen ten or more times. The J gene is TRBJ1-3, the V gene TRBV12-3 or TRBV12-4; 8 bases map to TRBD1. The CDR3 runs to 16 residues. V shed 3 bases, J shed 3 bases, and the junction held 7 bases outside the gene matches. Here the CDR3 reads CASSLEAGGNGNTIYF. CDR3 DNA: TGTGCCAGCAGTTTGGAGGCAGGGGGCAATGGAAACACCATATATTTT.

This chain joins TRBV6-6 and TRBJ2-1, with D hard to call. From germline, CDR1 is MNHNY and CDR2 SVGAGI (reference sequence). V dropped 2 bases and J dropped 7 bases, with 6 bases sitting between them. The CDR3 consists of 12 residues. CDR3 in amino acids: CASSYLGNEQFF. CDR3 nucleotide sequence: TGTGCCAGCAGTTACCTAGGTAATGAGCAGTTCTTC.

A word on this clonotype: A much larger clone lies a single base off, so this may be a read error. The rearrangement uses TRBV9 and TRBJ1-5; 7 bases fit TRBD1. The CDR3 length is 15 residues. V was pared by 4 bases and J by 0 bases, with 4 bases of the junction left unmatched. The V gene's germline CDR1 is SGDLS and CDR2 YYNGEE. The DNA for the CDR3 is TGTGCCAGCAGCTTAGGGACAGATAGCAATCAGCCCCAGCATTTT. This translates into CASSLGTDSNQPQHF.

CDR3 nucleotides: TGTGCCAGCAGTCCCACAGGGTTGGACACTGAAGCTTTCTTT. Residues: CASSPTGLDTEAFF. The chain couples TRBV27 to TRBJ1-1, with D maybe TRBD1 (6 bases). Germline V gives CDR1 MNHEY, CDR2 SMNVEV (reference sequence). The CDR3 has 14 amino acids. Trimming pared 5 bases from V and 3 bases from J, leaving 13 bases between.

Comments on this clonotype: Sequence at one end of the junction differs from germline and may be a read error. The CDR3 region is CSTNGGTDTQYF. The CDR3 DNA reads as TGCAGCACTAACGGCGGCACCGATACGCAGTATTTT. The rearrangement joins TRBV20-1 to TRBJ2-3; D not resolved. Germline V gene lookup returns CDR1 DFQATT and CDR2 SNEGSKA (reference sequence). This CDR3 is built from 12 residues.

This clonotype was seen ten or more times. The gene calls are TRBV12-3 or TRBV12-4 and TRBJ1-2; 7 nucleotides agree with TRBD1. V was pared by 5 bases and J by 7 bases, with 4 bases of the junction left unmatched. The CDR3 length is 12 residues. Here the CDR3 DNA reads TGTGCCAGCAGTCCAGGGGGATCTGGCTACACCTTC. Encoded protein: CASSPGGSGYTF.

This clonotype was counted ten times or more. J is TRBJ1-2 and V is TRBV7-2; D remains ambiguous. V was trimmed by 5 bases and J by 5 bases, leaving 15 bases between them. The CDR3 runs to 14 residues. Germline V gives CDR1 SGHTA, CDR2 FQGNSA. CDR3 protein: CASSPSDVGYGYTF. In DNA, the CDR3 is TGTGCCAGCAGCCCCTCGGATGTTGGGTATGGCTACACCTTC.

Many counts were recorded for this clonotype. The J gene is TRBJ1-5, the V gene TRBV12-3 or TRBV12-4; D ambiguous. V lost 5 bases to trimming and J lost 7 bases, with 9 bases between them. This CDR3 has 12 amino acids. CDR3: CASSRREQPQHF. CDR3 in DNA: TGTGCCAGCAGTCGAAGGGAGCAGCCCCAGCATTTT.

There are a few counts of this clonotype. The J gene is TRBJ2-1, the V gene TRBV12-3 or TRBV12-4, with 9 bases lining up with TRBD1. This CDR3 contains 14 residues. J gave up 7 bases and V 4 bases, and 5 bases lay outside the gene matches. The CDR3 loop is CASSYTGGGNEQFF. The DNA of the CDR3 is TGTGCCAGCAGTTACACAGGGGGCGGGAATGAGCAGTTCTTC.

For this clonotype: A read error is possible here, since a much larger clone lies one base away. This rearrangement joins TRBV6-1 to TRBJ1-5; D call uncertain. CDR1 and CDR2 from the germline V gene are MNHNS and SASEGT. The CDR3 covers 16 residues. The CDR3 DNA is TGTGCCATCAGTGGGTTAGGTTCTCTCAGTGCCCAGCCCCAGCATTTT. Translation: CAISGLGSLSAQPQHF.

This clonotype was seen many times. This chain joins TRBV7-9 and TRBJ2-1; D is unresolved. Per the germline V gene, CDR1 is SEHNR and CDR2 is FQNEAQ (reference sequence). The V end was cut by 5 bases, the J end by 4 bases, with 15 bases between. The length of the CDR3 is 15 residues. In nucleotides, the CDR3 is TGTGCCAGCAGCCCTCTGCTTGAGGCTTACAATGAGCAGTTCTTC. It codes for CASSPLLEAYNEQFF.

This clonotype was seen at least ten times. The V call is TRBV12-3 or TRBV12-4, the J call TRBJ2-7; 8 nucleotides align to TRBD2. Losses at the gene ends were 5 bases for V and 0 bases for J; bases not matched to a gene: 12. The CDR3 is 17 amino acids. The CDR3 sequence: CASSEPGGGMNSYEQYF. The CDR3 DNA follows: TGTGCCAGCAGTGAACCCGGGGGGGGCATGAACTCCTACGAGCAGTACTTC.

This clonotype was counted many times. The V and J genes are TRBV28 and TRBJ1-2; D gene unclear. Germline values: CDR1 MDHEN, CDR2 SYDVKM. The CDR3 has 11 residues. The ends were cut back, 6 bases at V and 11 bases at J, with 13 bases in the middle. This chain's CDR3 is CASSSISKYTF. The DNA for the CDR3 is TGTGCCAGCAGCTCAATCTCGAAATACACCTTC.

The chain links TRBV5-1 to TRBJ1-1; no definite D call. Trimming pared 0 bases from V and 1 base from J, leaving 4 bases between. This CDR3 spans 13 amino acids. In germline, CDR1 is SGHRS, CDR2 YFSETQ. The chain's CDR3 is CASSLVANTEAFF. As DNA, the CDR3 is TGCGCCAGCAGCTTGGTGGCGAACACTGAAGCTTTCTTT.

This clonotype was counted ten times or more. The chain couples TRBV27 to TRBJ2-1; the match to TRBD2 covers 8 bases. This CDR3 comprises 19 residues. V dropped 2 bases and J dropped 0; count of bases not matched to a gene: 12. CDR1 is MNHEY, CDR2 SMNVEV, per germline (reference sequence). CDR3 amino acids: CASSLGGVAGGLSYNEQFF. In DNA form, the CDR3 reads TGTGCCAGCAGTTTAGGGGGGGTGGCGGGGGGCCTCTCCTACAATGAGCAGTTCTTC.

This clonotype appeared many times. The chain combines TRBV7-9 with TRBJ1-3; D is possibly TRBD1 (5 bases). The germline V gene encodes CDR1 SEHNR and CDR2 FQNEAQ (reference sequence). The CDR3 extends over 17 amino acids. Trimming took off 1 base at V and 1 base at J, with 14 bases between the two ends. The CDR3: CASSLGRDGGSGNTIYF. The CDR3 DNA reads TGTGCCAGCAGCTTAGGTAGGGACGGAGGATCTGGAAACACCATATATTTT.